Listed below are T cell receptor beta chains from one sample, sequenced in a study of blood T cell repertoires in COVID-19. Produced via immunoSEQ multiplex PCR; TCRdb's table is partial and in-frame only. The sample includes about 310,000 clones, around nine tenths of them seen just once. Sequencing was carried out using PBMCs or T cells enriched from blood (not recorded which). These receptors all stem from a woman between 25 and 40 years old who had recovered from COVID-19. The CDR3 runs from the conserved cysteine through the conserved F or W. The D gene is left open where the match is weak. Some rows have no size entry. The others give once, few or many, or a class for an expanded clone.

clone_size: -; d_call: -; v_call: TRBV6-1; j_call: TRBJ1-1; cdr3_nt: TGTGCCAGCAGTGAAATGTCAGGGGTTGAGACTGAAGCTTTCTTT; cdr3_aa: CASSEMSGVETEAFF
clone_size: once; d_call: TRBD1; v_call: TRBV19; j_call: TRBJ1-5; cdr3_nt: TGTGCCAGTAGTATGGGACAGGGTAATCAGCCCCAGCATTTT; cdr3_aa: CASSMGQGNQPQHF
clone_size: -; d_call: TRBD1; v_call: TRBV30; j_call: TRBJ2-7; cdr3_nt: TGTGCCTGGAGGGGACAGGGGGTCTACGAGCAGTACTTC; cdr3_aa: CAWRGQGVYEQYF
clone_size: -; d_call: -; v_call: TRBV4-1; j_call: TRBJ2-7; cdr3_nt: TGCGCCAGCAGCCAAGATACCCCCTTTCGGGGGAGCCTCGCCGAGCAGTACTTC; cdr3_aa: CASSQDTPFRGSLAEQYF
clone_size: -; d_call: -; v_call: TRBV6-1; j_call: TRBJ2-2; cdr3_nt: TGTGCCAGCAGTGAAGGTAGCGGCACCGGGGAGCTGTTTTTT; cdr3_aa: CASSEGSGTGELFF
clone_size: -; d_call: -; v_call: TRBV4-1; j_call: TRBJ2-7; cdr3_nt: TGCGCCAGCAGCCAAGGTGCGGGGTCCTACGAGCAGTACTTC; cdr3_aa: CASSQGAGSYEQYF
clone_size: -; d_call: TRBD1; v_call: TRBV5-4; j_call: TRBJ1-1; cdr3_nt: TGTGCCAGCAGCCAGGACAGGGGGTTGGGGAACACTGAAGCTTTCTTT; cdr3_aa: CASSQDRGLGNTEAFF
clone_size: -; d_call: -; v_call: TRBV28; j_call: TRBJ1-4; cdr3_nt: TGTGCCACCGTGGGGGGGGCAACTAATGAAAAACTGTTTTTT; cdr3_aa: CATVGGATNEKLFF
clone_size: few; d_call: -; v_call: TRBV19; j_call: TRBJ2-2; cdr3_nt: TGTGCCAGTAGCTCCGGGACACTGAACACCGGGGAGCTGTTTTTT; cdr3_aa: CASSSGTLNTGELFF
clone_size: -; d_call: TRBD2; v_call: TRBV10-3; j_call: TRBJ2-1; cdr3_nt: TGTGCCATCAGAAGCGGGAGTAGGGGATACAATGAGCAGTTCTTC; cdr3_aa: CAIRSGSRGYNEQFF
clone_size: -; d_call: TRBD2; v_call: TRBV10-3; j_call: TRBJ2-1; cdr3_nt: TGTGCCATCGGCGGGGGGACTAGCAGAGACAATGAGCAGTTCTTC; cdr3_aa: CAIGGGTSRDNEQFF
clone_size: -; d_call: -; v_call: TRBV5-6; j_call: TRBJ1-6; cdr3_nt: TGTGCCAGCAGCAAAACAGGGTTGGATTCACCCCTCCACTTT; cdr3_aa: CASSKTGLDSPLHF
clone_size: -; d_call: -; v_call: TRBV9; j_call: TRBJ2-1; cdr3_nt: TGTGCCAGCAGCGTAGGGGGCACCCGAAGCTCCTACAATGAGCAGTTCTTC; cdr3_aa: CASSVGGTRSSYNEQFF
clone_size: -; d_call: TRBD2; v_call: TRBV5-4; j_call: TRBJ2-7; cdr3_nt: TGTGCCAGCAGCTTAGGCGGGAGGGCCCCCTACGAGCAGTACTTC; cdr3_aa: CASSLGGRAPYEQYF
clone_size: -; d_call: TRBD1; v_call: TRBV12-3/TRBV12-4; j_call: TRBJ1-1; cdr3_nt: TGTGCCAGCAGCCCCGGGACAGGGTCTGAAGCTTTCTTT; cdr3_aa: CASSPGTGSEAFF
clone_size: -; d_call: -; v_call: TRBV5-1; j_call: TRBJ1-4; cdr3_nt: TGCGCCAGCAGCTTGTTGGGCACAGGGAGTCTGGTCGGGGAAAAACTGTTTTTT; cdr3_aa: CASSLLGTGSLVGEKLFF
clone_size: -; d_call: TRBD1; v_call: TRBV4-1; j_call: TRBJ1-5; cdr3_nt: TGCGCCAGCAGCCCTCGGACAGGGGGCGGCGGCAATCAGCCCCAGCATTTT; cdr3_aa: CASSPRTGGGGNQPQHF
clone_size: -; d_call: -; v_call: TRBV5-8; j_call: TRBJ2-4; cdr3_nt: TGTGCCAGCAGCTGGCCGGGACACAAAAACATTCAGTACTTC; cdr3_aa: CASSWPGHKNIQYF